Following are 27 T cell receptor beta chains from one sample sequenced in a study of blood T cell repertoires in COVID-19. The table came from immunoSEQ multiplex PCR; TCRdb's copy has only in-frame clones and leaves some out. The sample holds about 160,000 clones, approximately 87% seen once. Sequencing was carried out using PBMCs or T cells enriched from blood (not recorded which). These receptors were collected from a woman aged 45-60 years who had recovered from COVID-19.

The genes are TRBV7-2 and TRBJ2-3, with 7 nucleotides matching TRBD1. Germline CDR1 and CDR2: SGHTA and FQGNSA. This CDR3 comprises 18 residues. V lost 4 bases to trimming and J lost 0 bases; unmatched junction nucleotides: 13. CDR3 sequence reads: CASSSQLQGMTSTDTQYF. In DNA, the CDR3 is TGTGCCAGCAGCTCGCAATTACAGGGGATGACTAGCACAGATACGCAGTATTTT.

This rearrangement joins TRBV15 to TRBJ2-2; tentatively, D is TRBD1 (6 bases). V shed 4 bases and J shed 1 base, with 10 bases lying between them. The germline gives CDR1 LNHNV, CDR2 YYDKDF (reference sequence). The CDR3 covers 15 residues. In nucleotides, the CDR3 is TGTGCCACCAGCAAAGGGGGACAGAACACCGGGGAGCTGTTTTTT. Translation: CATSKGGQNTGELFF.

CDR3 nucleotide sequence: TGTGCCAGCAATAGGGGGTTTGGAAACACCATATATTTT. It codes for CASNRGFGNTIYF. V gene TRBV6-5 combines with J gene TRBJ1-3, with D perhaps TRBD1 (6 bases). The V end lost 7 bases, the J end lost 3 bases, and 10 bases lay between the germline ends. Germline V gene sequence: CDR1 MNHEY, CDR2 SVGAGI. This CDR3 region has 13 residues.

The chain has TRBV29-1 and TRBJ1-2, with D tentatively TRBD1 (5 bases). The germline V gene encodes CDR1 SQVTM and CDR2 ANQGSEA. This CDR3 has 13 amino acids. The V gene lost 5 bases and the J gene lost 5 bases, with 15 bases spanning the gap. CDR3 sequence reads: CSVHARDGYGYTF. In DNA, the CDR3 is TGCAGCGTTCATGCCAGGGATGGGTATGGCTACACCTTC.

This chain uses TRBV4-3 with TRBJ1-1; D may be TRBD1 (6 bases). The CDR3 is made up of 14 amino acids. Germline V lookup: CDR1 LGHNA, CDR2 YSLEER. V was pared by 4 bases and J by 1 base, with 10 bases between. CDR3 nucleotides: TGCGCCAGCAGCCTAGAACAGGGGAACACTGAAGCTTTCTTT. Translation: CASSLEQGNTEAFF.

The V call is TRBV5-4, the J call TRBJ1-3; 7 bases agree with TRBD1. The V and J ends lost 4 bases and 0 bases, in that order; junction bases with no gene match: 7. Germline values: CDR1 SGHNT, CDR2 YYREEE (reference sequence). The CDR3 runs 16 residues. CDR3 protein: CASSDPGTDSGNTIYF. The CDR3 coding sequence is TGTGCCAGCAGCGACCCCGGGACAGACTCTGGAAACACCATATATTTT. The variable domain in full, completed from reference TRBV5-4 and TRBJ1-3, reads ETGVTQSPTHLIKTRGQQVTLRCSSQSGHNTVSWYQQALGQGPQFIFQYYREEENGRGNFPPRFSGLQFPNYSSELNVNALELDDSALYLCASSDPGTDSGNTIYFGEGSWLTVV.

V is TRBV19 and J is TRBJ1-5; perhaps TRBD1 as D (5 bases). Trimming took 3 bases from V and 11 from J, leaving 11 bases between them. This CDR3 comprises 12 residues. In germline, CDR1 is LNHDA, CDR2 SQIVND (reference sequence). CDR3 sequence: CASSILGATQHF. CDR3 sequence (DNA): TGTGCCAGTAGTATTCTAGGGGCGACCCAGCATTTT.

The chain recombines TRBV5-1 with TRBJ2-7, with D tentatively TRBD1 (5 bases). V was trimmed by 5 bases and J by 5 bases, leaving 11 bases between them. Germline values: CDR1 SGHRS, CDR2 YFSETQ. This CDR3 comprises 12 residues. DNA for the CDR3: TGCGCCAGCAGGAAACAGGCAAACGAGCAGTACTTC. Its translation is CASRKQANEQYF. The full variable domain, in which reference TRBV5-1 and TRBJ2-7 provide the parts outside the CDR3, is KAGVTQTPRYLIKTRGQQVTLSCSPISGHRSVSWYQQTPGQGLQFLFEYFSETQRNKGNFPGRFSGRQFSNSRSEMNVSTLELGDSALYLCASRKQANEQYFGPGTRLTVT.

V is TRBV7-9 and J is TRBJ1-1; 8 bases map to TRBD1. Germline trimming cut 10 bases from V and 0 bases from J; bases unmatched to any gene: 7. CDR1 SEHNR and CDR2 FQNEAQ come from the germline V gene (reference sequence). The CDR3 totals 14 residues. The CDR3 region has the DNA TGTGCCAACGACGACAGGGGAATGAACACTGAAGCTTTCTTT. Encoded protein: CANDDRGMNTEAFF.

The rearrangement uses TRBV7-2 and TRBJ1-2; no clear D. The length of the CDR3 is 10 residues. The V gene lost 4 bases and the J gene lost 11 bases, with 8 bases spanning the gap. CDR1 is SGHTA, CDR2 FQGNSA, per germline. CDR3 DNA sequence: TGTGCCAGCAGCTCCCTCGGTTACACCTTC. Its protein product is CASSSLGYTF.

The CDR3 nucleotides are TGCGCCAGCAGCTGGACAGTTTCCACCGCAACTAATGAAAAACTGTTTTTT. Its translation is CASSWTVSTATNEKLFF. V is TRBV5-1 and J is TRBJ1-4, with a weak D call TRBD1 (6 bases). The germline CDR1 and CDR2 sequences are SGHRS and YFSETQ. The V gene lost 3 bases and the J gene lost 0 bases, with 15 bases spanning the gap. The CDR3 is made up of 17 amino acids.

J is TRBJ2-5 and V is TRBV5-1, with 11 bases that match TRBD2. The germline gives CDR1 SGHRS, CDR2 YFSETQ. The CDR3 runs 16 residues. V was clipped by 2 bases and J by 2 bases; unmatched bases: 5. The CDR3 here is CASSFSGLAVQETQYF. The CDR3 nucleotides read TGCGCCAGCAGCTTCTCGGGACTAGCGGTACAAGAGACCCAGTACTTC.

The chain has TRBV6-2 or TRBV6-3 and TRBJ1-2; 10 nucleotides line up with TRBD1. This CDR3 comprises 14 residues. Trimming removed 4 bases from V and 4 bases from J; junction bases left unmatched: 3. Germline CDR1 MNHEY, CDR2 SVGEGT. The DNA for the CDR3 is TGTGCCAGCAGTTCCGGGACAGGGGCCTATGGCTACACCTTC. As protein: CASSSGTGAYGYTF.

The rearrangement links TRBV6-5 to TRBJ1-2; tentative D call: TRBD1 (6 bases). Germline V lookup: CDR1 MNHEY, CDR2 SVGAGI. This CDR3 contains 13 residues. With 11 bases removed from V and 4 bases from J, the gap between germline ends came to 17 bases. The CDR3 loop reads CAVRGPGSYGYTF. DNA of the CDR3: TGTGCCGTCAGGGGCCCAGGTTCCTATGGCTACACCTTC.

CDR3 nucleotides: TGCGCCAGCAGTCGTAGCGGGGGGCGGCAAGAGACCCAGTACTTC. It codes for CASSRSGGRQETQYF. This sequence joins TRBV5-1 and TRBJ2-5, with TRBD2 identical over 10 bases. The CDR3 spans 15 residues. V shed 5 bases, J shed 2 bases, and the junction held 6 bases outside the gene matches. Germline-derived CDR1 and CDR2 are SGHRS and YFSETQ. Using reference TRBV5-1 and TRBJ2-5 for the parts outside the CDR3, the full variable domain is KAGVTQTPRYLIKTRGQQVTLSCSPISGHRSVSWYQQTPGQGLQFLFEYFSETQRNKGNFPGRFSGRQFSNSRSEMNVSTLELGDSALYLCASSRSGGRQETQYFGPGTRLLVL.

The chain employs TRBV5-1 and TRBJ1-4, with D unresolved. The V end lost 0 bases, the J end lost 0 bases, and 6 bases lay between the germline ends. Germline CDR1 SGHRS, CDR2 YFSETQ. There are 15 residues in the CDR3. The CDR3 loop reads CASSLGPATNEKLFF. The CDR3 DNA reads as TGCGCCAGCAGCTTGGGGCCCGCAACTAATGAAAAACTGTTTTTT.

The genes are TRBV5-1 and TRBJ2-7; 10 nucleotides align to TRBD2. After removal of 4 bases from V and 4 bases from J, the junction contained 8 bases not matched to a gene. The CDR3 sequence is 15 residues long. Germline loops: CDR1 SGHRS, CDR2 YFSETQ. The CDR3 region is CASSPLAGGIYEQYF. For the CDR3, the DNA is TGCGCCAGCAGCCCGTTAGCGGGGGGTATTTACGAGCAGTACTTC. Looking up the rest from reference TRBV5-1 and TRBJ2-7 gives the full variable domain: KAGVTQTPRYLIKTRGQQVTLSCSPISGHRSVSWYQQTPGQGLQFLFEYFSETQRNKGNFPGRFSGRQFSNSRSEMNVSTLELGDSALYLCASSPLAGGIYEQYFGPGTRLTVT.

This rearrangement joins TRBV7-2 to TRBJ2-5; 9 positions match TRBD2. Germline assignment: CDR1 SGHTA and CDR2 FQGNSA. J was trimmed by 4 bases and V by 2 bases; bases with no gene match: 8. CDR3 size: 16 residues. For the CDR3, the DNA is TGTGCCAGCAGCTTAATGGCGGGGGGGCGGTTAGAGACCCAGTACTTC. Its translation: CASSLMAGGRLETQYF. Using reference TRBV7-2 and TRBJ2-5 for the parts outside the CDR3, the full variable domain is GAGVSQSPSNKVTEKGKDVELRCDPISGHTALYWYRQSLGQGLEFLIYFQGNSAPDKSGLPSDRFSAERTGGSVSTLTIQRTQQEDSAVYLCASSLMAGGRLETQYFGPGTRLLVL.

The chain links TRBV5-6 to TRBJ2-7; no clear D gene. Germline CDR1 reads SGHDT; CDR2 reads YYEEEE. The CDR3 is made up of 15 amino acids. V dropped 1 base and J dropped 0 bases, with 11 bases sitting between them. This CDR3 reads CASSLIGVSSYEQYF. CDR3 DNA sequence: TGTGCCAGCAGCTTGATTGGTGTGAGCTCCTACGAGCAGTACTTC. The variable domain in full, with the rest retrieved from reference TRBV5-6 and TRBJ2-7, is DAGVTQSPTHLIKTRGQQVTLRCSPKSGHDTVSWYQQALGQGPQFIFQYYEEEERQRGNFPDRFSGHQFPNYSSELNVNALLLGDSALYLCASSLIGVSSYEQYFGPGTRLTVT.

This chain joins TRBV19 and TRBJ1-1; the match to TRBD1 covers 9 bases. The CDR3 is 18 amino acids. Germline lookup yields CDR1 LNHDA and CDR2 SQIVND (reference sequence). The trim removed 6 bases at V and 2 bases at J, leaving 16 bases unmatched. The CDR3 loop is CASSPTGTGSALNTEAFF. For the CDR3, the DNA is TGTGCCAGTAGCCCGACCGGGACAGGGTCCGCCCTTAACACTGAAGCTTTCTTT.

The chain employs TRBV3-1 (or the pseudogene TRBV3-2) and TRBJ1-5; 9 bases line up with TRBD1. With 5 bases clipped from V and 3 bases from J, the junction kept 5 bases outside the gene matches. CDR1 and CDR2 from the germline V gene are LGHDT and YNNKEL (reference sequence). CDR3 length equals 15 residues. CDR3 sequence: CASSCRDRVNQPQHF. The CDR3 coding sequence is TGTGCCAGCAGCTGCCGGGACAGGGTCAATCAGCCCCAGCATTTT.

This chain links TRBV5-4 with TRBJ2-5, with D perhaps matching TRBD2 (5 bases). Germline loops: CDR1 SGHNT, CDR2 YYREEE (reference sequence). CDR3 length: 14 residues. V was shortened by 4 bases and J by 3 bases, with 13 bases between the two germline ends. Here the CDR3 reads CASSRRTGKETQYF. Here the CDR3 DNA reads TGTGCCAGCAGCCGGAGGACTGGAAAAGAGACCCAGTACTTC.

In its sample, this clone was seen once. The chain joins TRBV6-2 or TRBV6-3 to TRBJ2-5, with 7 nucleotides matching TRBD1. J was trimmed by 5 bases and V by 0 bases; bases with no gene match: 3. The CDR3 spans 14 residues. Germline V gene data show CDR1 as MNHEY and CDR2 as SVGEGT. The CDR3 sequence is CASSYSSQGETQYF. The CDR3 coding sequence is TGTGCCAGCAGTTACTCCTCACAGGGGGAGACCCAGTACTTC.

In this sample, this clone turned up once. The chain recombines TRBV10-2 with TRBJ2-7; 8 bases fit TRBD1. Germline V gene sequence: CDR1 WSHSY, CDR2 SAAADI. The CDR3 loop spans 15 amino acids. Trimming took 4 bases from V and 0 from J; bases not matched to a gene: 5. CDR3 in DNA: TGCGCCAGCAGTGCCGTGGACAGGGCCTCCTACGAGCAGTACTTC. This sequence encodes CASSAVDRASYEQYF.

The V gene is TRBV9, the J gene TRBJ2-5; TRBD2 agrees at 7 bases. In germline, CDR1 is SGDLS, CDR2 YYNGEE. The CDR3 spans 17 residues. Losses at the gene ends were 4 bases for V and 4 bases for J; bases not matched to a gene: 16. The CDR3 spells CASSPVWSGDGRETQYF. CDR3 bases: TGTGCCAGCAGCCCCGTCTGGAGCGGGGATGGTCGAGAGACCCAGTACTTC. Together with reference TRBV9 and TRBJ2-5, the CDR3 gives the full variable domain: DSGVTQTPKHLITATGQRVTLRCSPRSGDLSVYWYQQSLDQGLQFLIQYYNGEERAKGNILERFSAQQFPDLHSELNLSSLELGDSALYFCASSPVWSGDGRETQYFGPGTRLLVL.

This clone was found once. The chain has TRBV7-9 and TRBJ2-7; TRBD1 matches at 10 bases. The V gene end was trimmed by 6 bases and the J gene end by 0 bases; junction bases not matched to a gene: 5. The CDR3 is made up of 15 amino acids. Germline CDR1 is SEHNR and CDR2 is FQNEAQ (reference sequence). CDR3 coding DNA: TGTGCCAGCAGTCGGGACAGGGGAAGCTCCTACGAGCAGTACTTC. Translation: CASSRDRGSSYEQYF.

The chain carries TRBV5-1 and TRBJ2-2, with D uncertain. Germline lookup yields CDR1 SGHRS and CDR2 YFSETQ. V was trimmed by 4 bases and J by 2 bases, leaving 27 bases between them. The CDR3 has 20 residues. The CDR3 protein is CASSPLPRDTGPPNTGELFF. The CDR3 DNA reads TGCGCCAGCAGCCCCCTCCCGAGAGACACCGGTCCCCCTAACACCGGGGAGCTGTTTTTT.